This T cell receptor beta chain was recovered during a study of blood T cell repertoires in COVID-19. In the study overall: Acute and convalescent COVID-19 specimens originated in the United States, Italy and Spain. T cells, B-cell-depleted T cells, or PBMCs supplied cDNA or gDNA.

Methods used by the authors: Counts of nucleated cells, estimated from reference gene primer amplification, were obtained. Data came from immunoSEQ multiplex PCR; TCRdb stores just in-frame clones and leaves some out. V, J and clone size were drawn from that table, and D and trimming were deduced from the DNA. The sample holds a few hundred thousand clones, roughly 90% seen once. CDR3 size: 16 residues. Germline loops: CDR1 SNHLY, CDR2 FYNNEI. Trimming stripped 5 bases from V and 4 bases from J, with 21 bases between. The genes are TRBV2 and TRBJ2-7, with D possibly TRBD1 on 7 matching bases. The receptor was derived from a woman younger than 45 with COVID-19, enrolled during active disease. The sample was peripheral blood. The CDR3 reads CASSHDRASGGYEQYF. CDR3 nucleotide sequence: TGTGCCAGCAGTCACGACAGGGCCAGTGGGGGGTACGAGCAGTACTTC.